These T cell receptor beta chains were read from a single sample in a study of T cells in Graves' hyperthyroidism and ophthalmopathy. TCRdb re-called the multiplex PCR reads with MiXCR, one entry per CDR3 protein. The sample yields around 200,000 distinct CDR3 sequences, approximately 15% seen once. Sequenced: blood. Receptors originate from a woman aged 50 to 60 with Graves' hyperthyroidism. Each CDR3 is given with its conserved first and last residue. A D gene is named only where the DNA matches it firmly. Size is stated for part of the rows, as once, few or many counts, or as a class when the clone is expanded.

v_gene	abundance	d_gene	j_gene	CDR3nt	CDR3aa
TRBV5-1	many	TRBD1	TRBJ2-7	TGCGCCAGCAGCCCTGGGACAGGAGCACTCTACGAGCAGTACTTC	CASSPGTGALYEQYF
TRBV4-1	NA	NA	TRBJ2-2	TGCGCCAGCAGCCAAGAGAGGGGCCTGAACACCGGGGAGCTGTTTTTT	CASSQERGLNTGELFF
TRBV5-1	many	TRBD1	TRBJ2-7	TGCGCCAGCAGCTTGGTATTGGGACAGGGCCACGAGCAGTACTTC	CASSLVLGQGHEQYF
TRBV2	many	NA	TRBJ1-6	TGTGCCAGCAGGGCCGGGACCGGGGAGAGTTCACCCCTCCACTTT	CASRAGTGESSPLHF
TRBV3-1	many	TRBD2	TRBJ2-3	TGTGCCAGCAGCCCGCCCCCCACTAGCGGGGAGATCACAGATACGCAGTATTTT	CASSPPPTSGEITDTQYF
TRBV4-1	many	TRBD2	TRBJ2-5	TGCGCCAGCAGCCAGGGGACTAGCGGGGGGATAGAGACCCAGTACTTC	CASSQGTSGGIETQYF
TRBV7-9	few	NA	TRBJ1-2	TGTGCCAGCAGCTCAGTCGGTGGCAGATGGGTAAACTATGGCTACACCTTC	CASSSVGGRWVNYGYTF
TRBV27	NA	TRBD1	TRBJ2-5	TGTGCCAGCAGTTCCTGGGACAGGGATGTAGAGACCCAGTACTTC	CASSSWDRDVETQYF
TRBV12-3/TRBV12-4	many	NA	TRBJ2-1	TGTGCCAGCAGCTATCGGGAGGAGCAGTTCTTC	CASSYREEQFF
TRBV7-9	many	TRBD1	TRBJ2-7	TGTGCCAGCAGCTCTGACAGGGGGTTTTCCTACGAGCAGTACTTC	CASSSDRGFSYEQYF
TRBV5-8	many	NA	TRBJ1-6	TGTGCCAGCAGCTCGGCGGGGGCTAGCTCACCCCTCCACTTT	CASSSAGASSPLHF
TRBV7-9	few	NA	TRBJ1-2	TGTGCCAGCAGCTTAGGGGACAGCTACACCTTC	CASSLGDSYTF
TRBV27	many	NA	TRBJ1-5	TGTGCCAGCAGTTTCAGACCAGGGATTGGGGGCAATCAGCCCCAGCATTTT	CASSFRPGIGGNQPQHF
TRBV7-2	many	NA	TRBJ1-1	TGTGCCAGCAGCTCCGGGTGGGGCACTGAAGCTTTCTTT	CASSSGWGTEAFF
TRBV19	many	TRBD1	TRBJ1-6	TGCGCCGGGGGGGACAGGGGTAATTCACCCCTCCACTTT	CAGGDRGNSPLHF
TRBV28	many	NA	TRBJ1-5	TGTGCCAGCACCACCCGAGGGACTCAGCCCCAGCATTTT	CASTTRGTQPQHF
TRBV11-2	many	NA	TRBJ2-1	TGTGCCAGCAGCTTAGTGGGGAATGAGCAGTTCTTC	CASSLVGNEQFF
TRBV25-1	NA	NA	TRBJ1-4	TGTGCCAGCAGTGTGGGAGGGAGTAATGAAAAACTGTTTTTT	CASSVGGSNEKLFF
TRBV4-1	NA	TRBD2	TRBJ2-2	TGCGCCAGCAGCCAAGATGGGCGGGGGACGAACACCGGGGAGCTGTTTTTT	CASSQDGRGTNTGELFF
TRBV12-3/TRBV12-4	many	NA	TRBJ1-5	TGTGCCAGCAGCCTAAAGCAGGGTGGTCAGCCCCAGCATTTT	CASSLKQGGQPQHF
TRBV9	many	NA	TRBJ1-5	TGTGCCAGCAGACCCAGGGAGGTCGGCAATCAGCCCCAGCATTTT	CASRPREVGNQPQHF
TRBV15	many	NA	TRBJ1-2	TGTGCCACCAGCCCAATCCTAACTAGGGCGAACTATGGCTACACCTTC	CATSPILTRANYGYTF
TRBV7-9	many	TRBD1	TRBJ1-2	TGTGCCAGCAGCCCTAAAACAGGGGGCTTTTCGGTCTATGGCTACACCTTC	CASSPKTGGFSVYGYTF
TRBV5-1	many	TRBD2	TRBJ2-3	TGCGCCAGCAGCTTGTCGCCCAGCGGGGGCACAGATACGCAGTATTTT	CASSLSPSGGTDTQYF
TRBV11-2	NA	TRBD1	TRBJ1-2	TGTGCCAGCACACCCGGGACAGGGATCTATGGCTACACCTTC	CASTPGTGIYGYTF
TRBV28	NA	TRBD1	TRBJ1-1	TGTGCCAGCAGCCTGACAGGGGAGACTGAAGCTTTCTTT	CASSLTGETEAFF
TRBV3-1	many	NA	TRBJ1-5	TGTGCCAGCAGCCAAGGGCCGGGGCAGCCCCAGCATTTT	CASSQGPGQPQHF
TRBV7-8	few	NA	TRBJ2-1	TGTGCCAGCAGCTTAGATTCTTTCGGCAATGAGCAGTTCTTC	CASSLDSFGNEQFF
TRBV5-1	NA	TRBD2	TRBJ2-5	TGCGCCAGCAGCTTGGGCGTGGGACTAGCGGGAGAAGAGACCCAGTACTTC	CASSLGVGLAGEETQYF
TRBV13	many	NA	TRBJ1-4	TGTGCCAGCAGCCCCGGACGGGACCTAGAAAAACTGTTTTTT	CASSPGRDLEKLFF
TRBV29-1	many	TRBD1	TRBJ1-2	TGCAGCTCTAGCCACGGGGACAGCGAAAACTATGGCTACACCTTC	CSSSHGDSENYGYTF
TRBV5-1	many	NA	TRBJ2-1	TGCGCCAGCATCCCCACCCTGGGGAGCCCCTACAATGAGCAGTTCTTC	CASIPTLGSPYNEQFF
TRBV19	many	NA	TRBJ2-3	TGTGCCAGTAGAGAAAGGGGGGGCACAGATACGCAGTATTTT	CASRERGGTDTQYF
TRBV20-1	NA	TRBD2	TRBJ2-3	TGCAGTGCTCCCCTCGGGCGGGAGAGGATAACGCAGTATTTT	CSAPLGRERITQYF
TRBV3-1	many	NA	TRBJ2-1	TGTGCCAGCAGCCAGCAGAATGAGCAGTTCTTC	CASSQQNEQFF
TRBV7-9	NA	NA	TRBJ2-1	TGTGCCAGCAGTTTCTTGGTCACGGGAGCGGTAGATGAGCAGTTCTTC	CASSFLVTGAVDEQFF
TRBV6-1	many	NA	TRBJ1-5	TGTGCCAGCCTGCTGGGAGTCTTTTCACTTAATCAGCCCCAGCATTTT	CASLLGVFSLNQPQHF
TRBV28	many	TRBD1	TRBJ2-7	TGTGCCAGCAGCCACCCGGACAGGGGGTTCTACGAGCAGTACTTC	CASSHPDRGFYEQYF
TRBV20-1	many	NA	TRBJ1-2	TGCAGTGCTAGACAGGGGACCAGTAACTATGGCTACACCTTC	CSARQGTSNYGYTF